The source of this TCR beta chain is a study of regulatory T cells in long-lasting Graves disease. Sample time point: persistent/refractory GD, antithyroid drugs over 5 years with positive TRAb. PBMC-derived RNA was used for the TCR library. CDR1 and CDR2 (germline): LGHNT, FRNRAP. This CDR3 is 14 amino acids long. Trimming took off 5 bases at V and 3 bases at J, with 14 bases between the two ends. CDR3-region Arm-PCR and iRepertoire HTBI primers produced the TCR beta libraries. Using its own MiXCR run on the multiplex PCR reads, TCRdb lists one record per CDR3 protein. This table holds hundreds of thousands of distinct CDR3 sequences, 22% found once.

The sequences come from peripheral blood mononuclear cells (PBMCs), collected when the disease was refractory, from a patient treated with antithyroid drugs. This clonotype originated in a female donor with Graves disease. The gene calls are TRBV12-5 and TRBJ2-7; maybe TRBD1 (6 bases). CDR3 nucleotide sequence: TGTGCTAGTGGTCAGAGCCGAGGGGGCTACGAGCAGTACTTC. This gives the protein CASGQSRGGYEQYF.